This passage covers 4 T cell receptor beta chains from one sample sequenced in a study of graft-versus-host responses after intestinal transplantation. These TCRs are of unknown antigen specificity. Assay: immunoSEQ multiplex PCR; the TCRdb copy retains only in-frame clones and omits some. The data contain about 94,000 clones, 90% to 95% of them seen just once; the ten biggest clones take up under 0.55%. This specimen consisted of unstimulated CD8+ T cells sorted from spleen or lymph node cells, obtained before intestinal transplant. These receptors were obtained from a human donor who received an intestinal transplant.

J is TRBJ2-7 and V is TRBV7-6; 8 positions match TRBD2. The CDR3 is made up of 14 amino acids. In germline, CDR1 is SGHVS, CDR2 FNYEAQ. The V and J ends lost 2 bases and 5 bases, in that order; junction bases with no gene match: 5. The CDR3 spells CASSLSGGYNEQYF. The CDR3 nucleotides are TGTGCCAGCAGCTTATCGGGAGGGTACAACGAGCAGTACTTC.

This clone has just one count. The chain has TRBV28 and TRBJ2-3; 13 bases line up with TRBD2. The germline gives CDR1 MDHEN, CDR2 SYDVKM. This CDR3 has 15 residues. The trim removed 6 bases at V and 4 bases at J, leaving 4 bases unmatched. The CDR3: CASRTGTSGADTQYF. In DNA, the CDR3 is TGTGCCAGCAGAACCGGGACTAGCGGGGCAGATACGCAGTATTTT.

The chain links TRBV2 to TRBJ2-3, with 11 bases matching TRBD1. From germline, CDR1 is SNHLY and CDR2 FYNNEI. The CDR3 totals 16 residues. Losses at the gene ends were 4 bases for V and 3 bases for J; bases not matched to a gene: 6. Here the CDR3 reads CASSVPGDRGTDTQYF. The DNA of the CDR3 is TGTGCCAGCAGTGTACCGGGGGACAGGGGGACAGATACGCAGTATTTT.

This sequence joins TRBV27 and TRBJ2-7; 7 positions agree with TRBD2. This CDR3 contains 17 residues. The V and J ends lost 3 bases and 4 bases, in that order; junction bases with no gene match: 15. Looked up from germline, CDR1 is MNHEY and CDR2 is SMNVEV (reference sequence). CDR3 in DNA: TGTGCCAGCAGTTTTAAGCCGGGAGGCCAAGGGGATTACGAGCAGTACTTC. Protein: CASSFKPGGQGDYEQYF.